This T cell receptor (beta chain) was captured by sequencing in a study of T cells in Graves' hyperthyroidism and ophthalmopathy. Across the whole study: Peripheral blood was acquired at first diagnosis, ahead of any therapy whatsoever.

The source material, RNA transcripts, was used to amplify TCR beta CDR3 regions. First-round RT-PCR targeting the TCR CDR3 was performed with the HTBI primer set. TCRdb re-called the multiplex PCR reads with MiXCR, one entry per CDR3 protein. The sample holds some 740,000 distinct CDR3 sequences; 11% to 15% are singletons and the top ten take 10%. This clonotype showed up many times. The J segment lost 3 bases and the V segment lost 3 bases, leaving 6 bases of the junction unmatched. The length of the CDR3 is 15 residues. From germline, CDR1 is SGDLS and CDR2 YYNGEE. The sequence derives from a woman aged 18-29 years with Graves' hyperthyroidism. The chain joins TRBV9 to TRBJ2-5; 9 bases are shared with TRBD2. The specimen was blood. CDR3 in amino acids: CASSEGGRVEETQYF. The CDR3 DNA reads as TGTGCCAGCAGCGAGGGCGGGAGGGTAGAAGAGACCCAGTACTTC.